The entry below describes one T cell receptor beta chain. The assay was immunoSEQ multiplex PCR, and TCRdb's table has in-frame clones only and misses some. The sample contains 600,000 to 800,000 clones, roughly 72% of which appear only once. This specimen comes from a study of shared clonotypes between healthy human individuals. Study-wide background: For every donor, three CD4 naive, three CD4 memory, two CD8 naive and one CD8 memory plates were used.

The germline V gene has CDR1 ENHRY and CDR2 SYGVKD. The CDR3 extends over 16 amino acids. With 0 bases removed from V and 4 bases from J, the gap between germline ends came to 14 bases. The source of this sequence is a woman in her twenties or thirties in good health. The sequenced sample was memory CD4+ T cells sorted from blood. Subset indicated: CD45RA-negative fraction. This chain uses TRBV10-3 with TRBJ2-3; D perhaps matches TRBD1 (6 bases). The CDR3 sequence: CAISESRQGSPDTQYF. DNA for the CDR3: TGTGCCATCAGTGAGTCGAGGCAGGGGTCTCCAGATACGCAGTATTTT.